A selection of T cell receptor beta chains follows, all from one sample in a study of cytomegalovirus exposure and HLA in healthy donors. The table came from immunoSEQ multiplex PCR; TCRdb's copy has only in-frame clones and leaves some out. The table lists 140,000 or so clones, roughly 78% of them singletons, with around 2.9% in the top ten. Input material: PBMCs. The receptors here all came from a female donor in good health and CMV-seronegative. The CDR3 runs from the conserved cysteine through the conserved F or W. The D gene is left open where the match is weak. The size field is filled for only some rows; it gives once, few, many or a size class.

j_call d_call v_call clone_size cdr3_aa cdr3_nt
TRBJ2-3 . TRBV10-2 . CASAEGWTGSTDTQYF TGCGCCAGCGCCGAGGGATGGACGGGTTCCACAGATACGCAGTATTTT
TRBJ2-1 . TRBV5-1 . CASSLGDTHNEQFF TGCGCCAGCAGCTTGGGGGACACCCACAATGAGCAGTTCTTC
TRBJ2-2 TRBD1 TRBV25-1 . CASSDLTGGTGELFF TGTGCCAGCAGTGATTTGACAGGGGGGACCGGGGAGCTGTTTTTT
TRBJ1-2 TRBD1 TRBV19 . CASSKQGPSYGYTF TGTGCCAGTAGTAAACAGGGGCCCTCTTATGGCTACACCTTC
TRBJ1-1 . TRBV5-5 . CASSSGPWEYTEAFF TGTGCCAGCAGCTCGGGCCCCTGGGAGTATACTGAAGCTTTCTTT
TRBJ2-5 . TRBV29-1 . CSVQRTSQETQYF TGCAGCGTCCAACGGACAAGTCAAGAGACCCAGTACTTC
TRBJ1-1 . TRBV5-5 . CASSLDPTGRLTEAFF TGTGCCAGCAGCTTGGACCCGACAGGTCGCCTGACTGAAGCTTTCTTT
TRBJ1-1 . TRBV10-3 . CAIRNSSLTGNTEAFF TGTGCCATCAGGAACTCTTCACTGACAGGGAACACTGAAGCTTTCTTT
TRBJ1-2 . TRBV5-4 . CASSQEDSAVYGYTF TGTGCCAGCAGCCAAGAGGACAGCGCCGTTTATGGCTACACCTTC
TRBJ1-1 TRBD1 TRBV27 . CASSLDRGRRSTEAFF TGTGCCAGCAGCCTCGACAGGGGGCGCCGGAGTACTGAAGCTTTCTTT
TRBJ2-2 . TRBV30 . CAWSVRAGAMTELFF TGTGCCTGGAGTGTGCGTGCGGGGGCAATGACGGAGCTGTTTTTT
TRBJ2-3 TRBD2 TRBV5-1 . CASSLAPSGFTDTQYF TGCGCCAGCAGCTTGGCCCCTAGCGGATTCACAGATACGCAGTATTTT
TRBJ1-2 TRBD1 TRBV19 . CASSIGSGQAGYGYTF TGTGCCAGTAGTATAGGATCCGGACAGGCTGGGTATGGCTACACCTTC
TRBJ2-3 . TRBV27 . CASSPHSSTDTQYF TGTGCCAGCAGTCCCCACTCTAGCACAGATACGCAGTATTTT
TRBJ2-3 . TRBV4-3 . CASSQGPHGVDTQYF TGCGCCAGCAGCCAAGGGCCCCACGGAGTCGATACGCAGTATTTT
TRBJ2-3 TRBD2 TRBV7-2 . CASSLESGKTDTQYF TGTGCCAGCAGCTTAGAGAGCGGGAAAACCGATACGCAGTATTTT
TRBJ1-1 TRBD1 TRBV11-2 . CASRHRTGSEAFF TGTGCCAGCAGACATAGGACAGGGTCTGAAGCTTTCTTT
TRBJ1-5 TRBD1 TRBV19 . CASSIGQGMRRQPQHF TGTGCCAGTAGTATCGGACAGGGGATGCGGCGGCAGCCCCAGCATTTT
TRBJ1-1 . TRBV5-1 . CASSPGTRNTEAFF TGCGCCAGCAGCCCCGGGACAAGGAACACTGAAGCTTTCTTT
TRBJ1-2 TRBD1 TRBV2 . CASSPRTGTGYTF TGTGCCAGCAGTCCCAGGACAGGGACCGGCTACACCTTC
TRBJ2-7 TRBD2 TRBV27 . CASSAYSGSYEQYF TGTGCCAGCAGTGCCTATAGCGGGAGCTACGAGCAGTACTTC
TRBJ1-5 . TRBV6-1 . CASSDGGWGVSQHF TGTGCCAGCAGCGACGGGGGGTGGGGGGTGTCCCAGCATTTT
TRBJ2-7 TRBD1 TRBV5-1 . CASSLAQGRPSYEQYF TGCGCCAGCAGCTTGGCACAGGGGCGGCCCTCCTACGAGCAGTACTTC
TRBJ1-1 . TRBV9 once CASSVSFGFRTEAFF TGTGCCAGCAGCGTATCTTTTGGTTTCAGGACTGAAGCTTTCTTT
TRBJ2-1 TRBD2 TRBV7-9 . CASSPPSARGNNEQFF TGTGCCAGCAGCCCCCCTTCTGCGCGGGGGAACAATGAGCAGTTCTTC
TRBJ1-1 . TRBV28 . CASMTATSEAFF TGTGCCAGCATGACAGCAACTTCTGAAGCTTTCTTT
TRBJ1-2 . TRBV16 . CASSTAGADGYTF TGTGCCAGCAGCACCGCAGGGGCAGATGGCTACACCTTC
TRBJ1-5 . TRBV6-6 . CASSSPLGGMIKPQHF TGTGCCAGCAGTTCCCCCCTGGGAGGAATGATCAAGCCCCAGCATTTT
TRBJ2-7 TRBD2 TRBV19 . CASRTSGKGSYEQYF TGTGCCAGTAGGACTAGCGGGAAAGGATCCTACGAGCAGTACTTC
TRBJ2-2 . TRBV5-1 . CASSFRTGTSTANTGELFF TGCGCCAGCAGCTTCAGGACCGGTACTAGCACCGCGAACACCGGGGAGCTGTTTTTT
TRBJ1-5 . TRBV7-8 once CASSLDRGSGQPQHF TGTGCCAGCAGCTTAGATAGAGGGTCGGGGCAGCCCCAGCATTTT
TRBJ2-2 TRBD2 TRBV7-2 . CASSLYGGRYTGELFF TGTGCCAGCAGCTTATACGGGGGGAGGTACACCGGGGAGCTGTTTTTT
TRBJ1-2 . TRBV30 once CAWSWDNIIYGYTF TGTGCCTGGAGTTGGGACAATATAATCTATGGCTACACCTTC
TRBJ1-1 TRBD1 TRBV10-3 . CAIGTGLNTEAFF TGTGCCATTGGGACAGGGTTGAACACTGAAGCTTTCTTT
TRBJ2-1 TRBD2 TRBV29-1 . CSVDPSGVYNEQFF TGCAGCGTTGATCCTAGCGGGGTATACAATGAGCAGTTCTTC
TRBJ2-5 TRBD1 TRBV2 . CANNLRGQQETQYF TGTGCCAACAACCTAAGGGGACAGCAAGAGACCCAGTACTTC
TRBJ2-3 . TRBV21-1 . CASRKRGSTDTQYF TGTGCCAGCAGGAAGCGGGGCTCCACAGATACGCAGTATTTT
TRBJ2-7 . TRBV7-2 . CASSLVSEEQYF TGTGCCAGCAGCTTAGTCTCTGAGGAGCAGTACTTC
TRBJ2-7 TRBD2 TRBV27 . CASSYRWSSGSSPYEQYF TGTGCCAGCAGTTACCGGTGGTCTAGCGGGAGCTCCCCCTACGAGCAGTACTTC
TRBJ2-3 TRBD2 TRBV5-1 . CASSLAGGADTQYF TGCGCCAGCAGCTTGGCTGGGGGGGCAGATACGCAGTATTTT
TRBJ2-2 . TRBV19 . CASSPSSTDNTGELFF TGTGCCAGTAGTCCCTCCTCCACAGACAACACCGGGGAGCTGTTTTTT
TRBJ1-1 . TRBV7-2 . CASSFSGNTEAFF TGTGCCAGCAGCTTCAGCGGGAACACTGAAGCTTTCTTT
TRBJ2-7 . TRBV11-1 . CASSVARDYEQYF TGTGCCAGCAGCGTAGCCCGGGACTACGAGCAGTACTTC
TRBJ1-1 . TRBV15 once CATSRDGLAGVVNTEAFF TGTGCCACCAGCAGAGATGGTTTGGCAGGGGTCGTGAACACTGAAGCTTTCTTT
TRBJ1-6 TRBD1 TRBV7-7 . CASSLDLPGQRSSYNSPLHF TGTGCTAGCAGCTTAGACCTACCGGGACAGAGGAGCTCCTATAATTCACCCCTCCACTTT
TRBJ2-1 TRBD2 TRBV5-4 . CASSLGLAGGPVHFF TGTGCCAGCAGCTTGGGGCTAGCGGGGGGGCCCGTTCACTTCTTC
TRBJ1-2 TRBD1 TRBV9 . CASSARQGHGYPF TGTGCCAGCAGCGCCAGACAGGGTCATGGCTACCCCTTC
TRBJ2-3 TRBD2 TRBV29-1 . CSAGSLAGVTDTQYF TGCAGCGCCGGGTCACTAGCGGGGGTGACAGATACGCAGTATTTT
TRBJ2-1 . TRBV15 . CATSSRDTSYGDEQFF TGTGCCACCAGCAGCCGGGACACCTCGTATGGGGATGAGCAGTTCTTC
TRBJ1-1 . TRBV7-2 . CASSLEDRGSNTEAFF TGTGCCAGCAGCTTAGAGGACCGGGGTTCCAACACTGAAGCTTTCTTT
TRBJ2-1 . TRBV10-2 . CASSESQVQEQFF TGCGCCAGCAGTGAGTCGCAAGTTCAGGAGCAGTTCTTC
TRBJ1-4 . TRBV18 . CASSPYRVAEKLFF TGTGCCAGCTCACCATACAGGGTGGCTGAAAAACTGTTTTTT
TRBJ2-3 . TRBV15 . CATSRDFSSVGTDTQYF TGTGCCACCAGCAGAGATTTTTCTAGCGTTGGGACAGATACGCAGTATTTT
TRBJ1-2 . TRBV6-6 . CASSDPGHYGYTF TGTGCCAGCAGTGATCCTGGCCACTATGGCTACACCTTC
TRBJ1-1 TRBD1 TRBV5-1 . CASSLARDRANTEAFF TGCGCCAGCAGCTTGGCTCGGGACAGGGCGAACACTGAAGCTTTCTTT
TRBJ2-4 . TRBV4-1 . CASSQVTGAVNIQYF TGCGCCAGCAGCCAAGTCACGGGAGCAGTGAACATTCAGTACTTC
TRBJ2-6 . TRBV7-2 . CASSPKVKTGANVLTF TGTGCCAGCAGCCCAAAGGTCAAGACAGGGGCCAACGTCCTGACTTTC
TRBJ2-1 TRBD2 TRBV29-1 . CSVTSGSYNEQFF TGCAGCGTGACTAGCGGGTCCTACAATGAGCAGTTCTTC
TRBJ1-1 . TRBV2 few CASTGSGGRLAGAFF TGTGCCAGTACCGGCTCAGGAGGGCGGCTAGCTGGAGCTTTCTTT